This section outlines one TCR beta chain sequence together with its context. Its antigen is as yet unknown. Some clones are missing from TCRdb's copy, which holds only in-frame ones; the method was immunoSEQ multiplex PCR. The sample lists 20,000 to 25,000 clones, 95% to 98% seen once, with roughly 0.3% in the top ten. The data were obtained in a study of B cell selection in AIRE deficiency. The study, taken as a whole, reports: Shared Treg sequences had shorter CDR3s, biased toward rearrangements with few non-templated insertions. In TCRBV usage, CDR3 length and diversity, patient Tconv and Treg cells matched healthy donors.

Sorting defined conventional CD4 T cells as CD4+CD127+. The clonotype comes from a human donor with AIRE deficiency. Sequenced: conventional CD4+ T cells sorted from PBMCs.

The CDR3: CASSKSPGHHSNSNQPQHF. The DNA for the CDR3 is TGTGCCAGCAGCAAATCGCCGGGACACCACTCCAATAGCAATCAGCCCCAGCATTTT. This chain connects TRBV21-1 to TRBJ1-5; the tabulated D call, TRBD1, remains unverified against the DNA. TRBV21-1 constitutes a pseudogene. The CDR3 length is 19 residues.